The subject of this entry is one T cell receptor (beta chain). This sample was included in a study of blood T cell repertoires in COVID-19. As for the study in general: Acute and convalescent COVID-19 samples came from the United States, Italy and Spain.

This CDR3 comprises 13 residues. CDR1 and CDR2 (germline): SEHNR, FQNEAQ (reference sequence). V was clipped by 6 bases and J by 5 bases, with 10 bases between them. Authors' methods: Reference gene primers were amplified, and this amplification served to estimate nucleated cell counts. Sequencing used immunoSEQ multiplex PCR; TCRdb keeps in-frame clones, though not all of them. The DNA gave D and trimming, while V, J and clone size come from that table. This sample carries about 200,000 clones, around four fifths of them seen once, and the ten largest clones take around 0.93%. V gene TRBV7-9 combines with J gene TRBJ2-2, with a possible D match to TRBD2 (5 bases). Sequenced material: peripheral blood. This clonotype originated in a man in his fifties or sixties with COVID-19, enrolled during active disease. The CDR3 protein is CASSSPGTGELFF. In DNA, the CDR3 is TGTGCCAGCAGTTCTCCGGGGACCGGGGAGCTGTTTTTT. The whole variable domain, remainder taken from reference TRBV7-9 and TRBJ2-2, is DTGVSQNPRHKITKRGQNVTFRCDPISEHNRLYWYRQTLGQGPEFLTYFQNEAQLEKSRLLSDRFSAERPKGSFSTLEIQRTEQGDSAMYLCASSSPGTGELFFGEGSRLTVL.